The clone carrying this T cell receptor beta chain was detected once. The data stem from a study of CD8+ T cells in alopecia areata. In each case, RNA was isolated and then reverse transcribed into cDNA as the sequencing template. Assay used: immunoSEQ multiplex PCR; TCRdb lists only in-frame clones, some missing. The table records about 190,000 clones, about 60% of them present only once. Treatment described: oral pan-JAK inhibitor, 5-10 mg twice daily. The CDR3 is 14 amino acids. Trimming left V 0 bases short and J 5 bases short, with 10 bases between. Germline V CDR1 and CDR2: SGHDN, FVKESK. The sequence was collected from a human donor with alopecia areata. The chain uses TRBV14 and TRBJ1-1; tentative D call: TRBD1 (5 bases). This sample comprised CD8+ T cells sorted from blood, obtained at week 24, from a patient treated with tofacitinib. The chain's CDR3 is CASSQEGWGTEAFF. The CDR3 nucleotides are TGTGCCAGCAGCCAAGAAGGTTGGGGGACTGAAGCTTTCTTT.